The clone carrying this T cell receptor beta chain was observed at least ten times. These data originate in a study of T cells in Graves' hyperthyroidism and ophthalmopathy. Losses at the gene ends were 1 base for V and 0 bases for J; bases not matched to a gene: 8. The CDR3 consists of 17 residues. Germline V CDR1 and CDR2: DFQATT, SNEGSKA (reference sequence). The source material, RNA transcripts, was used to amplify TCR beta CDR3 regions. The TCR CDR3 was amplified in a first-round RT-PCR using the HTBI primer set. TCRdb used MiXCR to reprocess the multiplex PCR reads, holding one entry per CDR3 protein. The table includes approximately 620,000 distinct CDR3 sequences, more than 15% detected once.

The V call is TRBV20-1, the J call TRBJ1-5, with 8 bases identical to TRBD1. The sequencing sample was made of blood. This sequence originates from a middle-aged woman with Graves' ophthalmopathy. CDR3 sequence reads: CSARGTRTGYSNQPQHF. The CDR3 DNA reads TGCAGTGCTAGAGGAACGAGGACAGGGTATAGCAATCAGCCCCAGCATTTT.